Described below is a single TCR beta chain sequence and its context. These data originate in a study of cytomegalovirus exposure and HLA in healthy donors. PCR was performed using 60 Vbeta and 13 Jbeta primers. Some clones are missing from TCRdb's copy, which holds only in-frame ones; the method was immunoSEQ multiplex PCR. The sample shows 150,000 or so clones, about 80% of them seen only once. Trimming took 1 base from V and 4 from J; bases not matched to a gene: 6. The length of the CDR3 is 15 residues. Germline CDR1 and CDR2: LNHNV and YYDKDF (reference sequence). This sequence originates from a man aged 25-45 years in good health and CMV-seronegative. The chain uses TRBV15 and TRBJ1-2, with 7 bases matching TRBD1. Sequencing was done on a sample of PBMCs. CDR3 DNA: TGTGCCACCAGCAGAGGAGGGACAGAAGGCTATGGCTACACCTTC. It is translated as CATSRGGTEGYGYTF.